This T cell receptor beta chain was captured by sequencing in a study of cytomegalovirus exposure and HLA in healthy donors. The PCR made use of 60 Vbeta and 13 Jbeta primers. Per the original methods: The count from a later analysis was 70 million to 85 million unique TCR beta chains, some 12 million of them shared. Only in-frame clones appear in the TCRdb table, and some are missing; sequencing was by immunoSEQ multiplex PCR. That table supplies the V and J calls and clone size; D and trimming were determined from the DNA. Counted here are 95,000 to 100,000 clones, about 85% occurring once; the ten biggest clones make up about 3.9%. Regarding the study as a whole: There was a cluster of highly shared sequence variants that was likely a sequencing artifact. No immune exposure information besides CMV serostatus was available. Some public TCRs appeared in many individuals, while most sequences were rare.

In regard to this clone: Its specificity is not known.

Losses at the gene ends were 0 bases for V and 8 bases for J; bases not matched to a gene: 6. Germline V lookup: CDR1 SGHRS, CDR2 YFSETQ. This CDR3 is built from 15 residues. The chain joins TRBV5-1 to TRBJ2-1; TRBD2 agrees at 9 bases. This TCR was recovered from a man aged 25 to 40 in good health and CMV-seronegative. The sample comprised PBMCs. Here the CDR3 reads CASSLELAGGDEQFF. CDR3 in DNA: TGCGCCAGCAGCTTGGAACTAGCGGGCGGGGATGAGCAGTTCTTC.